This TCR beta chain came from a study of T cell responses to AZD1222 COVID-19 vaccine. A note on this clone: No antigen is known for it.

Study observations and caveats: Vaccine-associated CD4 TCRs spanned spike, dominant at 160-218 and 743-854.

The repertoire was sequenced with immunoSEQ multiplex PCR; TCRdb's copy has only in-frame clones and lacks some. The data contain around 140,000 clones, roughly 85% of them seen just once; the ten biggest clones take up around 7.9%. Material: peripheral blood, obtained 28 days after the second dose of the MenACWY control vaccine. The source is an adult who received the MenACWY meningococcal vaccine as a control.

The CDR3 spells CASSRLAGVSRRYEQYF. CDR3 coding DNA: TGTGCCAGCAGTAGACTAGCGGGAGTCTCTAGACGCTACGAGCAGTACTTC. The chain employs TRBV7-9 and TRBJ2-7; 12 bases map to TRBD2. J gave up 3 bases and V 6 bases, and 12 bases lay outside the gene matches. CDR1 and CDR2 from the germline V gene are SEHNR and FQNEAQ (reference sequence). The CDR3 consists of 17 residues. Supplemented by reference TRBV7-9 and TRBJ2-7, the full variable domain reads DTGVSQNPRHKITKRGQNVTFRCDPISEHNRLYWYRQTLGQGPEFLTYFQNEAQLEKSRLLSDRFSAERPKGSFSTLEIQRTEQGDSAMYLCASSRLAGVSRRYEQYFGPGTRLTVT.